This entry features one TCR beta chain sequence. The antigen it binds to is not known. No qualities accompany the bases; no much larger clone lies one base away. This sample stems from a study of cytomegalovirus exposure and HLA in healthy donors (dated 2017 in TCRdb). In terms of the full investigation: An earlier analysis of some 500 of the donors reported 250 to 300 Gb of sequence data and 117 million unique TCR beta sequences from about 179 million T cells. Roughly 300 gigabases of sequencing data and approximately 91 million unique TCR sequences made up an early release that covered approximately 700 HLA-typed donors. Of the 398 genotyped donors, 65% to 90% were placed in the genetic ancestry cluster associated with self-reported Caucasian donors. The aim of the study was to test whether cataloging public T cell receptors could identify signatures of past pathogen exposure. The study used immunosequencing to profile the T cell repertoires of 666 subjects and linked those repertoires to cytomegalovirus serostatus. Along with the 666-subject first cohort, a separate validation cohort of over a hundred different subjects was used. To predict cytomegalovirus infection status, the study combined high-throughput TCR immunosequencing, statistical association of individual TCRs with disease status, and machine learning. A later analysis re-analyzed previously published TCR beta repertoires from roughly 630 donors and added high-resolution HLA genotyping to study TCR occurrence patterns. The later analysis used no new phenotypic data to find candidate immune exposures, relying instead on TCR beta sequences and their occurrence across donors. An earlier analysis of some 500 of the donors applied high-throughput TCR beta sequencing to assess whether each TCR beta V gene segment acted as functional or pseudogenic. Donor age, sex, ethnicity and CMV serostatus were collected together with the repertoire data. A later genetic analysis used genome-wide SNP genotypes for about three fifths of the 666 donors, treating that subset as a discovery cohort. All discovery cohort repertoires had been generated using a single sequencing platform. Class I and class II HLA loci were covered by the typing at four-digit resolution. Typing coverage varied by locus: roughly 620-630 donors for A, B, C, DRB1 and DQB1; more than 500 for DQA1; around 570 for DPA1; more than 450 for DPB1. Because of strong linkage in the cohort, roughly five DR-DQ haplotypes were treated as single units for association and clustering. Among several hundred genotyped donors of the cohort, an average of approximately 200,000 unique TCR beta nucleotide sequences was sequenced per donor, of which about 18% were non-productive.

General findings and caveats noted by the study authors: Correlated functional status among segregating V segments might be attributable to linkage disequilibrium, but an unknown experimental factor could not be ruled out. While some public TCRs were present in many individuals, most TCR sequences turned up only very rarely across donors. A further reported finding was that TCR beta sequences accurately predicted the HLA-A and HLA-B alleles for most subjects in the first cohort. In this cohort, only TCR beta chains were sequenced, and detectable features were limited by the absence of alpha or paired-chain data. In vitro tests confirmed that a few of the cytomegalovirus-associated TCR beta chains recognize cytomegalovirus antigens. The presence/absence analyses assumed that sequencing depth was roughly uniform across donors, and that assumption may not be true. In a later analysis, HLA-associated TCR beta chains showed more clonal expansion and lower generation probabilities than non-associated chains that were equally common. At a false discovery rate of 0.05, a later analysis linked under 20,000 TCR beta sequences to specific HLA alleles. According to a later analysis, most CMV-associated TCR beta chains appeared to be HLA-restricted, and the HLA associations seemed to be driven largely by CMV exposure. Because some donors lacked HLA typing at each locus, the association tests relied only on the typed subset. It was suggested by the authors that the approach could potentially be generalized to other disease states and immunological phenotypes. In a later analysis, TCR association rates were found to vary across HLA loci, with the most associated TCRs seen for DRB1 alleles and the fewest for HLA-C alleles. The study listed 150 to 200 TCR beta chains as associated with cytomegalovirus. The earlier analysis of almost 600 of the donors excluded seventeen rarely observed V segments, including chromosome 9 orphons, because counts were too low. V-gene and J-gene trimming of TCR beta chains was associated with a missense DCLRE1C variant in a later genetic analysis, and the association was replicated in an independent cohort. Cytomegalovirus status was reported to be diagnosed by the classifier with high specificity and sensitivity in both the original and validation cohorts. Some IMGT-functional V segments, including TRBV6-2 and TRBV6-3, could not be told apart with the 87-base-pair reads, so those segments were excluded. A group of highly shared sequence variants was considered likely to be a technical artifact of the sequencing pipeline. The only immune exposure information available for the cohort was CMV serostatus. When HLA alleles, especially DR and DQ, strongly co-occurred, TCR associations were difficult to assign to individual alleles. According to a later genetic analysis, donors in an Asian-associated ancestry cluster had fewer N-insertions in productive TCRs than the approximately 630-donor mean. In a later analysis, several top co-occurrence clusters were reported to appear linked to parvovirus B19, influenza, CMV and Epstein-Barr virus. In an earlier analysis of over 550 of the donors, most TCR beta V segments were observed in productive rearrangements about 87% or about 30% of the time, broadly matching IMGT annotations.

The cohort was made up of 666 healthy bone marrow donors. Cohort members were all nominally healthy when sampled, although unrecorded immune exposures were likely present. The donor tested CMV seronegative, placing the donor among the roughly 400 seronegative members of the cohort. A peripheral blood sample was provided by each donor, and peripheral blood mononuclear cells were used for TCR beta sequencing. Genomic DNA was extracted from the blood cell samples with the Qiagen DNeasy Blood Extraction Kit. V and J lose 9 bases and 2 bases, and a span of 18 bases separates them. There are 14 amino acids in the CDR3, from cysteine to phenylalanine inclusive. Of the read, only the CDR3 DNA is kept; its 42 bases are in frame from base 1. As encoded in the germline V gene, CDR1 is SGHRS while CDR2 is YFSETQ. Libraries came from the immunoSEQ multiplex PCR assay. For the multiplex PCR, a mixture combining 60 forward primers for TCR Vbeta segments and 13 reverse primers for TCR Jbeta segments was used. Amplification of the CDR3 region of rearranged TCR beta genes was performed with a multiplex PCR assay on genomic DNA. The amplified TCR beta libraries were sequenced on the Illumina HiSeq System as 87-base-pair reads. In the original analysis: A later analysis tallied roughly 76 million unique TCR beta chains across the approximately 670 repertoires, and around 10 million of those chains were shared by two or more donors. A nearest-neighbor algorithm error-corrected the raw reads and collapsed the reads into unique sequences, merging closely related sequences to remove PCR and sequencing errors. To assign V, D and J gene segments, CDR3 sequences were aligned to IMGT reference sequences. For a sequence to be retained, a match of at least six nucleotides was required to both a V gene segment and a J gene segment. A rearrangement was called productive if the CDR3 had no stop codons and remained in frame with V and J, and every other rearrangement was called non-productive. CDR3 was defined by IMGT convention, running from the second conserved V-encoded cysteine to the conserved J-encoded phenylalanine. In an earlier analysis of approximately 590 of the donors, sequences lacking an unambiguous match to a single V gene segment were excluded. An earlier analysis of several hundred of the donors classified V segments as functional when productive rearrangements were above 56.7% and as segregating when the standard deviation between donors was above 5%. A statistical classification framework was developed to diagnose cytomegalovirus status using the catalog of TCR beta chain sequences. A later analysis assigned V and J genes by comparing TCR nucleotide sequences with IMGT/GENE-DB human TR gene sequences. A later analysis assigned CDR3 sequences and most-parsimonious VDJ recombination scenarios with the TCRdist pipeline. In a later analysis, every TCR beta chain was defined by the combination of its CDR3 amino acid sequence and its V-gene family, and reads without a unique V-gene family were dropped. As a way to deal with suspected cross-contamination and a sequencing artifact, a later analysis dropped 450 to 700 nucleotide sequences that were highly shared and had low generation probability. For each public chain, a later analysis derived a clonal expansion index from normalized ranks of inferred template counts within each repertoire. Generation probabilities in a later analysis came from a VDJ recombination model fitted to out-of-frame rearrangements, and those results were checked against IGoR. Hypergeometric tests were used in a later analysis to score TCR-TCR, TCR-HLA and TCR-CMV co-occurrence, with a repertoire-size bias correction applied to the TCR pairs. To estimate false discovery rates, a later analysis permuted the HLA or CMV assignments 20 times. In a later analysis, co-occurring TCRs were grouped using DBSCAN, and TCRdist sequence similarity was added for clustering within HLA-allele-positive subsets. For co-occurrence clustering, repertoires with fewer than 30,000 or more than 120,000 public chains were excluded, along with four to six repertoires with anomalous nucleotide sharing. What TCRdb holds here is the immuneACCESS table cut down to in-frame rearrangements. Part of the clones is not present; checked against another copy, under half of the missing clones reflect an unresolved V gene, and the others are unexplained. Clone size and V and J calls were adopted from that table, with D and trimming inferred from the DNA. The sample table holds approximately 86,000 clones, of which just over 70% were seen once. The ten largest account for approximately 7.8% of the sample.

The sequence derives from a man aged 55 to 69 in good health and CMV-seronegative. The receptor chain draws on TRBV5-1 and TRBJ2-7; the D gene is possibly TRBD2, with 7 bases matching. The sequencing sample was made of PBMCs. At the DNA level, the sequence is TGCGCCACCGACAGGCGGGAGAAAACCTACGAGCAGTACTTC. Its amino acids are CATDRREKTYEQYF.